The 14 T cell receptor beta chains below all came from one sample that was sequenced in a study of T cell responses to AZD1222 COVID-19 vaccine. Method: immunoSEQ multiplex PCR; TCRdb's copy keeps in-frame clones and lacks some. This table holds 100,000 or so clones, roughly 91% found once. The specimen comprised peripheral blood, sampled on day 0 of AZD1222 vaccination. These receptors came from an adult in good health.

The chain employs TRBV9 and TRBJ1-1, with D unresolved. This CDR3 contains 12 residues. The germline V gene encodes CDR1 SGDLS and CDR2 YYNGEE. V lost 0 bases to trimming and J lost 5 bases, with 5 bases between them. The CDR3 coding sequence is TGTGCCAGCAGCGTAGCCGAGACTGAAGCTTTCTTT. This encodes CASSVAETEAFF.

CDR3 residues: CASSLIGGDYGYTF. CDR3 nucleotide sequence: TGTGCCAGCAGCTTGATAGGGGGGGATTATGGCTACACCTTC. The genes are TRBV11-2 and TRBJ1-2; weak D call: TRBD1 (6 bases). V was pared by 3 bases and J by 5 bases, with 13 bases between. Germline V gene sequence: CDR1 SGHAT, CDR2 FQNNGV. This CDR3 comprises 14 residues. Full variable domain (missing parts from reference TRBV11-2 and TRBJ1-2): EAGVAQSPRYKIIEKRQSVAFWCNPISGHATLYWYQQILGQGPKLLIQFQNNGVVDDSQLPKDRFSAERLKGVDSTLKIQPAKLEDSAVYLCASSLIGGDYGYTFGSGTRLTVV.

In nucleotides, the CDR3 is TGTGCCAGCAGTCCATCCGTCTCTGGGGCCAACGTCCTGACTTTC. It specifies CASSPSVSGANVLTF. This chain connects TRBV6-5 to TRBJ2-6; no clear D gene. The V gene's germline CDR1 is MNHEY and CDR2 SVGAGI. V dropped 5 bases and J dropped 0 bases, with 8 bases sitting between them. This CDR3 region has 15 residues.

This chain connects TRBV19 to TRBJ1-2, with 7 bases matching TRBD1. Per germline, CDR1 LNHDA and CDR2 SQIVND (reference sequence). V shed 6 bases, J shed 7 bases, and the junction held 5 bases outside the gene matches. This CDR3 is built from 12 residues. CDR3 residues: CASRRQGTGYTF. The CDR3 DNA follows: TGTGCCAGTAGACGACAGGGTACTGGCTACACCTTC. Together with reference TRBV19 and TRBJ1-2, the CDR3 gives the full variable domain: DGGITQSPKYLFRKEGQNVTLSCEQNLNHDAMYWYRQDPGQGLRLIYYSQIVNDFQKGDIAEGYSVSREKKESFPLTVTSAQKNPTAFYLCASRRQGTGYTFGSGTRLTVV.

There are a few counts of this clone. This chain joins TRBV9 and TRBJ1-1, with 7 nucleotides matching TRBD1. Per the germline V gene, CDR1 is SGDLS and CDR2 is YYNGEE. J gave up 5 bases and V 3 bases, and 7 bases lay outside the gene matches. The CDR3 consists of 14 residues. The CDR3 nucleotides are TGTGCCAGCAGCGACCAGACAGGGCGGACTGAAGCTTTCTTT. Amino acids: CASSDQTGRTEAFF. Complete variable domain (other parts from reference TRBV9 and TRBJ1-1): DSGVTQTPKHLITATGQRVTLRCSPRSGDLSVYWYQQSLDQGLQFLIQYYNGEERAKGNILERFSAQQFPDLHSELNLSSLELGDSALYFCASSDQTGRTEAFFGQGTRLTVV.

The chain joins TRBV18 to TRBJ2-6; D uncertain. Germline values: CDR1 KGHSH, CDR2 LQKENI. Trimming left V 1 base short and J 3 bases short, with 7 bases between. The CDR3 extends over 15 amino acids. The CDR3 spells CASSPLGVGANVLTF. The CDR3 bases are TGTGCCAGCTCACCACTTGGGGTTGGGGCCAACGTCCTGACTTTC.

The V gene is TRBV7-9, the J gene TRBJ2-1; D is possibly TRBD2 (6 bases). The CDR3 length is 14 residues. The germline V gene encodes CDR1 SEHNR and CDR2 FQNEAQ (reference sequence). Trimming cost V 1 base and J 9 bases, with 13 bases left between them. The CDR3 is CASSLVGGTGEQFF. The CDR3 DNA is TGTGCCAGCAGCTTAGTTGGTGGGACTGGTGAGCAGTTCTTC.

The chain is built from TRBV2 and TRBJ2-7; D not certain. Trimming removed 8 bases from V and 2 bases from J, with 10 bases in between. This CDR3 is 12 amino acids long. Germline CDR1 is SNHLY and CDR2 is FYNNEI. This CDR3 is CASQGPTYEQYF. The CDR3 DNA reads TGTGCCAGCCAAGGGCCGACCTACGAGCAGTACTTC.

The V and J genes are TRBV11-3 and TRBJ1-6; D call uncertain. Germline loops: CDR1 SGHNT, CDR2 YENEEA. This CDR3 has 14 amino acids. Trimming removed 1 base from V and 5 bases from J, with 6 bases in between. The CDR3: CASSLGLDNSPLHF. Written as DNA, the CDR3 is TGTGCCAGCAGCTTAGGGCTGGATAATTCACCCCTCCACTTT.

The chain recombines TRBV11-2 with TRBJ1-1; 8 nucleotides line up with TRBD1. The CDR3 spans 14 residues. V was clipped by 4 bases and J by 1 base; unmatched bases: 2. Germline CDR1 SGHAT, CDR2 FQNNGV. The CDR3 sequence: CASSYGTGNTEAFF. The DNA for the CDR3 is TGTGCCAGCAGCTACGGGACAGGGAACACTGAAGCTTTCTTT.

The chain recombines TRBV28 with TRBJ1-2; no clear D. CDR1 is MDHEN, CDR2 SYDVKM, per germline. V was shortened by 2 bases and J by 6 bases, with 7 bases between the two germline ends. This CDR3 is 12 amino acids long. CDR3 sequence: CASSLGGDGYTF. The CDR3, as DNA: TGTGCCAGCAGTTTAGGAGGAGATGGCTACACCTTC.

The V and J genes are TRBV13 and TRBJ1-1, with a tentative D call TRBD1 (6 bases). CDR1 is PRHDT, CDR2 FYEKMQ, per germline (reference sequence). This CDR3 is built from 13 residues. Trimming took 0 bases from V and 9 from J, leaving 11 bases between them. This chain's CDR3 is CASSLGQGGKAFF. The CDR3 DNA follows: TGTGCCAGCAGCTTAGGACAGGGTGGGAAAGCTTTCTTT.

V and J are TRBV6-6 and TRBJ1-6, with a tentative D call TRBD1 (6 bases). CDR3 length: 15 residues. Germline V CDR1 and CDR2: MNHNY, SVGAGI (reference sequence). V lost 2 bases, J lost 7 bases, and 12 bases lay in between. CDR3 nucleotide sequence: TGTGCCAGCAGTTACATGGGGGCGACAAATTCACCCCTCCACTTT. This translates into CASSYMGATNSPLHF.

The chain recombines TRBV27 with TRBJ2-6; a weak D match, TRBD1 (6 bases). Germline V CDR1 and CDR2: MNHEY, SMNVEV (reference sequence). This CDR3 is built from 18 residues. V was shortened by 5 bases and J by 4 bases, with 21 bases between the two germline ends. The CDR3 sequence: CASSHSGAAASGANVLTF. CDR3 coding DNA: TGTGCCAGCAGTCATTCAGGGGCCGCAGCATCAGGGGCCAACGTCCTGACTTTC.